This is a list of T cell receptor beta chains from one sample in a study of regulatory T cells in long-lasting Graves disease. Each CDR3 protein gets one entry after TCRdb re-called the multiplex PCR reads with MiXCR. The sample shows 400,000 to 500,000 distinct CDR3 sequences, about 21% of them seen only once. This specimen was peripheral blood mononuclear cells (PBMCs), taken when the disease was refractory, from a patient treated with antithyroid drugs. Receptor source: a female donor with Graves disease. Each CDR3 is given with its conserved first and last residue. The order of the fields is CDR3 length, D gene, V gene, clone size, J gene, CDR3 protein, CDR3 DNA. A D gene is named only where the DNA matches it firmly. Clone sizes are given selectively: once, few, many, or a class where the clone is expanded.

15,TRBD1,TRBV27,few,TRBJ2-7,CASSLWVPGGHGQYF,TGTGCCAGCAGTTTATGGGTGCCAGGGGGTCACGGGCAGTACTTC
14,-,TRBV12-3/TRBV12-4,many,TRBJ2-2,CASSFHSNTGELFF,TGTGCCAGCAGTTTCCATTCGAACACCGGGGAGCTGTTTTTT
15,TRBD1,TRBV2,many,TRBJ2-2,CASSGQGAKTGELFF,TGTGCCAGCAGTGGACAGGGGGCTAAGACCGGGGAGCTGTTTTTT
15,TRBD2,TRBV6-2/TRBV6-3,many,TRBJ2-5,CASSSGTSGPRAQYF,TGTGCCAGCAGTTCCGGGACTAGCGGCCCCAGGGCCCAGTACTTC
15,-,TRBV20-1,-,TRBJ2-2,CSARASGINTGELFF,TGCAGTGCTAGGGCAAGCGGAATAAACACCGGGGAGCTGTTTTTT
16,-,TRBV7-7,-,TRBJ2-5,CASSARGTGPQETQYF,TGTGCCAGCAGTGCGAGGGGGACGGGGCCTCAAGAGACCCAGTACTTC
14,-,TRBV20-1,few,TRBJ1-5,CSARTHSGHQPQHF,TGCAGTGCTAGAACCCATTCGGGACATCAGCCCCAGCATTTT
19,TRBD2,TRBV15,few,TRBJ2-2,CATSIRRTGGGRGTGELFF,TGTGCCACCAGCATAAGGCGTACGGGCGGCGGGCGGGGGACCGGGGAGCTGTTTTTT
15,TRBD2,TRBV12-3/TRBV12-4,many,TRBJ2-7,CASSLARTSGYEQYF,TGTGCCAGCAGTTTAGCCCGAACTAGCGGGTACGAGCAGTACTTC
12,-,TRBV14,few,TRBJ1-6,CASSPTGSPLHF,TGTGCCAGCAGCCCAACAGGGTCACCCCTCCACTTT
12,-,TRBV28,many,TRBJ1-1,CASSFGAGEAFF,TGTGCCAGCAGTTTCGGGGCGGGTGAAGCTTTCTTT
18,TRBD2,TRBV20-1,-,TRBJ2-6,CSAVPGEGRSPGANVLTF,TGCAGTGCGGTGCCCGGGGAGGGGCGGTCTCCTGGGGCCAACGTCCTGACTTTC
15,TRBD1,TRBV12-3/TRBV12-4,many,TRBJ1-4,CASRNIRQGDEKLFF,TGTGCCAGCAGAAATATAAGGCAGGGGGATGAAAAACTGTTTTTT
12,-,TRBV29-1,-,TRBJ2-7,CSVLASEYEQYF,TGCAGCGTCCTAGCTAGCGAGTACGAGCAGTACTTC
12,-,TRBV7-8,few,TRBJ1-2,CASSLVTGAYTF,TGTGCCAGCAGCTTAGTTACGGGGGCATACACCTTC
14,TRBD2,TRBV4-2,few,TRBJ2-7,CASSHLAGISEQYF,TGTGCCAGCAGCCATCTAGCGGGAATTAGCGAGCAGTACTTC
15,-,TRBV5-1,few,TRBJ2-2,CASSLGDPATGELFF,TGCGCCAGCAGCTTGGGCGACCCCGCCACCGGGGAGCTGTTTTTT
14,-,TRBV12-3/TRBV12-4,many,TRBJ1-1,CASSLGNENTEAFF,TGTGCCAGCAGTTTAGGGAATGAGAACACTGAAGCTTTCTTT
14,TRBD1,TRBV20-1,few,TRBJ1-5,CSATPDRVGQPQHF,TGCAGTGCCACCCCGGACAGGGTAGGACAGCCCCAGCATTTT
15,TRBD1,TRBV11-1,many,TRBJ2-5,CASSLGGTGQETQYF,TGTGCCAGCAGCTTGGGAGGGACAGGGCAAGAGACCCAGTACTTC
14,-,TRBV28,-,TRBJ1-5,CASSSYRSNQPQHF,TGTGCCAGCAGTTCCTACCGGAGCAATCAGCCCCAGCATTTT
13,-,TRBV28,many,TRBJ2-5,CASSLSVEETQYF,TGTGCCAGCAGTTTGTCGGTGGAAGAGACCCAGTACTTC
13,-,TRBV6-1,many,TRBJ1-1,CASSPTGNTEAFF,TGTGCCAGCAGTCCAACGGGGAACACTGAAGCTTTCTTT
18,-,TRBV2,-,TRBJ2-3,CASIPIPGQTTSTDTQYF,TGTGCCAGCATTCCAATACCGGGACAAACTACTAGCACAGATACGCAGTATTTT
14,TRBD1,TRBV6-1,many,TRBJ1-2,CASSGPQGAVGYTF,TGTGCCAGCAGTGGCCCACAGGGGGCGGTCGGCTACACCTTC
13,-,TRBV5-4,-,TRBJ1-2,CASSPNKGYGYTF,TGTGCCAGCAGCCCGAACAAGGGCTATGGCTACACCTTC
15,TRBD2,TRBV6-1,many,TRBJ2-7,CASSPAGLPPYEQYF,TGTGCCAGCAGTCCAGCGGGACTACCGCCCTACGAACAGTACTTC
17,-,TRBV28,-,TRBJ1-5,CASSLAGGGWGNQPQHF,TGTGCCAGCAGCCTCGCGGGGGGGGGCTGGGGCAATCAGCCCCAGCATTTT
15,TRBD1,TRBV7-9,few,TRBJ1-5,CASSNGQGAIQPQHF,TGTGCCAGCAGCAACGGACAGGGGGCGATTCAGCCCCAGCATTTT
14,TRBD2,TRBV9,-,TRBJ2-2,CASSSGGDTGELFF,TGTGCCAGCAGTTCGGGAGGGGACACCGGGGAGCTGTTTTTT
15,TRBD2,TRBV10-2,many,TRBJ2-5,CASSGSSGSGETQYF,TGCGCCAGCAGTGGCTCTAGCGGGAGCGGCGAGACCCAGTACTTC
14,TRBD1,TRBV3-1,few,TRBJ1-3,CASSPDRELNTIYF,TGTGCCAGCAGCCCCGACAGGGAACTTAATACCATATATTTT
12,TRBD2,TRBV28,many,TRBJ2-5,CATYLSGNNQYF,TGTGCCACCTATCTTAGCGGGAATAACCAGTACTTC
16,-,TRBV6-5,many,TRBJ2-1,CASSYSGSASYNEQFF,TGTGCCAGCAGTTACTCGGGAAGCGCCTCCTACAATGAGCAGTTCTTC
15,-,TRBV29-1,few,TRBJ2-4,CSVEDWEYRENIQYF,TGCAGCGTTGAAGATTGGGAATACAGGGAAAACATTCAGTACTTC
12,-,TRBV30,many,TRBJ1-2,CAWSGVNYGYTF,TGTGCCTGGAGTGGGGTCAACTATGGCTACACCTTC
14,TRBD1,TRBV5-8,-,TRBJ2-5,CASSGHRGEETQYF,TGTGCCAGCAGCGGGCACAGGGGGGAAGAGACCCAGTACTTC
9,-,TRBV2,many,TRBJ1-1,CASRGKAFF,TGTGCCAGCAGGGGAAAAGCTTTCTTT
15,-,TRBV7-9,many,TRBJ2-7,CASSLDRKTIYEQYF,TGTGCCAGCAGCTTAGACAGGAAAACTATCTACGAGCAGTACTTC
11,-,TRBV20-1,many,TRBJ1-4,CSAGSSEKLFF,TGCAGTGCTGGCTCAAGTGAAAAACTGTTTTTT
16,TRBD2,TRBV12-3/TRBV12-4,-,TRBJ2-3,CASSRVEGRVTDTQYF,TGTGCCAGCAGTCGCGTAGAGGGGAGGGTCACAGATACGCAGTATTTT
14,-,TRBV20-1,many,TRBJ2-5,CSASVSFGGETQYF,TGCAGTGCTAGTGTCTCGTTTGGGGGAGAGACCCAGTACTTC
12,-,TRBV12-3/TRBV12-4,-,TRBJ2-3,CASCGSTDTQYF,TGTGCCAGCTGCGGTAGCACAGATACGCAGTATTTT
16,-,TRBV4-1,-,TRBJ2-4,CASSQGRPGAKNIQYF,TGCGCCAGCAGCCAAGGGAGACCCGGTGCCAAAAACATTCAGTACTTC
15,TRBD1,TRBV28,many,TRBJ1-2,CASTLQGADSDGYTF,TGTGCCAGCACCTTACAGGGGGCAGATTCGGATGGCTACACCTTC
15,TRBD1,TRBV20-1,many,TRBJ1-2,CSAVPRDRGVYGYTF,TGCAGTGCTGTACCCCGGGACAGGGGTGTGTATGGCTACACCTTC
14,-,TRBV6-5,-,TRBJ2-2,CASSWRGPAGELFF,TGTGCCAGCAGTTGGAGGGGCCCGGCCGGGGAGCTGTTTTTT
13,-,TRBV30,many,TRBJ1-2,CAWSVLGGAGYTF,TGTGCCTGGAGTGTACTGGGCGGAGCTGGCTACACCTTC
14,TRBD2,TRBV29-1,-,TRBJ2-3,CSPTSLANTDTQYF,TGCAGCCCGACCTCACTAGCGAACACAGATACGCAGTATTTT
16,TRBD1,TRBV12-3/TRBV12-4,-,TRBJ2-1,CASSLGFTGAYNEQFF,TGTGCCAGCAGTTTAGGTTTCACAGGGGCCTACAATGAGCAGTTCTTC
16,-,TRBV28,many,TRBJ2-2,CATTGLAVSGTGELFF,TGTGCCACCACTGGGTTGGCAGTATCAGGCACCGGGGAGCTGTTTTTT